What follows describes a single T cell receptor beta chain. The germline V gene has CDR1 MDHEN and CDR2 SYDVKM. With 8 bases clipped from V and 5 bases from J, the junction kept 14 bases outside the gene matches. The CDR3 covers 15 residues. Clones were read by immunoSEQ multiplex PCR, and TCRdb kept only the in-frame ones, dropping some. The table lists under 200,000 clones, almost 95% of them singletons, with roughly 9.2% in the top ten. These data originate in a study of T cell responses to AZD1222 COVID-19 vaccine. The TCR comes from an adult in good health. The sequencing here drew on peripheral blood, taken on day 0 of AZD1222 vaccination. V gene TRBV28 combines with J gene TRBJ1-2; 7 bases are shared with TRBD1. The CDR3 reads CASRPRQGGWYGYTF. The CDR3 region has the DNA TGTGCCAGCCGTCCTCGACAGGGTGGGTGGTATGGCTACACCTTC.